Listed below are T cell receptor beta chains from one sample, sequenced in a study of blood T cells in healthy people across ages. TCRdb processed the 5' RACE reads anew with MiXCR; each CDR3 protein has one entry. The sample holds fewer than 800,000 distinct CDR3 sequences; roughly 21% are singletons and the top ten take 3.5% to 4%. The sequenced sample consisted of blood. These receptors all stem from an older man in good health. CDR3s include the opening cysteine and the closing phenylalanine or tryptophan. The order of the fields is V gene, J gene, D gene, clone size, CDR3 protein, CDR3 DNA. D genes are given only for firm matches. Not every row has a clone size; where given, it reads once, few, many or a size class.

>TRBV27|TRBJ1-6|.|.
CASSLDRYSPLHF
TGTGCCAGCAGTTTAGACCGATATTCACCCCTCCACTTT
>TRBV4-1|TRBJ2-1|TRBD1|few
CASSQVDRGFLSSYNEQFF
TGCGCCAGCAGCCAAGTAGACAGGGGGTTCCTAAGCTCCTACAATGAGCAGTTCTTC
>TRBV4-3|TRBJ2-1|TRBD2|.
CASSHLTGTSEIFYNEQFF
TGCGCCAGCAGCCACCTAACGGGAACTAGCGAGATTTTCTACAATGAGCAGTTCTTC
>TRBV29-1|TRBJ1-2|TRBD1|.
CSVRDRDYGYTF
TGCAGCGTCCGGGACAGGGACTATGGCTACACCTTC
>TRBV7-2|TRBJ1-1|.|.
CASNSSEGMRAFF
TGTGCCAGCAACTCATCCGAGGGAATGAGGGCTTTCTTT
>TRBV14|TRBJ2-1|.|.
CASSPSPSNEQFF
TGTGCCAGCAGCCCGTCACCTAGCAATGAGCAGTTCTTC
>TRBV6-1|TRBJ2-7|.|few
CASSEVGRSSYEQYF
TGTGCCAGCAGTGAAGTTGGACGGAGCTCCTACGAGCAGTACTTC
>TRBV27|TRBJ2-5|.|.
CASSLFPSAETQYF
TGTGCCAGCAGTTTATTCCCTAGCGCAGAGACCCAGTACTTC
>TRBV7-3|TRBJ2-1|.|few
CASSLIAGAYNEQFF
TGTGCCAGCAGCTTAATAGCAGGGGCCTACAATGAGCAGTTCTTC
>TRBV6-5|TRBJ1-4|.|.
CASSITRERDEKLFF
TGTGCCAGCAGTATTACTCGTGAGAGGGACGAAAAACTGTTTTTT
>TRBV12-3/TRBV12-4|TRBJ2-7|.|.
CASTKQGRREQYF
TGTGCCAGCACCAAACAGGGGAGGCGCGAGCAGTACTTC
>TRBV11-2|TRBJ2-3|TRBD2|.
CASSFRREGDLSDTQYF
TGTGCCAGCAGCTTTCGTCGGGAGGGCGACCTTTCGGATACGCAGTATTTT
>TRBV20-1|TRBJ2-4|.|few
CSALAKNIQYF
TGCAGTGCTCTAGCCAAAAACATTCAGTACTTC
>TRBV6-2/TRBV6-3|TRBJ2-1|.|few
CASSYRERKTYNEQFF
TGTGCCAGCAGTTACCGTGAACGTAAGACATACAATGAGCAGTTCTTC
>TRBV20-1|TRBJ2-7|TRBD2|few
CSASLRTSGFYEQYF
TGCAGTGCTTCATTGAGGACTAGCGGGTTCTACGAGCAGTACTTC
>TRBV28|TRBJ2-3|TRBD2|many
CASRGTLGTSGSVADTQYF
TGTGCCAGCAGAGGGACACTCGGGACTAGCGGGAGTGTGGCAGATACGCAGTATTTT
>TRBV3-1|TRBJ2-4|TRBD2|many
CASSQAPLAGGLAKNIQYF
TGTGCCAGCAGCCAAGCCCCCCTAGCGGGGGGTCTAGCCAAAAACATTCAGTACTTC
>TRBV6-5|TRBJ2-5|.|few
CASSYSGPGSRETQYF
TGTGCCAGCAGTTACTCGGGTCCGGGGTCACGGGAGACCCAGTACTTC
>TRBV6-1|TRBJ2-7|TRBD2|.
CASSLNPGLAGEYEQYF
TGTGCCAGCAGCCTAAACCCCGGACTAGCGGGAGAGTACGAGCAGTACTTC
>TRBV6-2/TRBV6-3|TRBJ2-3|TRBD2|few
CASSQLATTQYF
TGTGCCAGCAGTCAACTAGCGACTACGCAGTATTTT
>TRBV20-1|TRBJ2-7|.|few
CSARDSHSFGEQYF
TGCAGTGCTAGAGATAGCCATTCTTTTGGGGAGCAGTACTTC
>TRBV12-3/TRBV12-4|TRBJ2-7|.|.
CASSRNGLSSYEQYF
TGTGCCAGCAGTCGAAACGGCTTAAGCTCCTACGAGCAGTACTTC
>TRBV14|TRBJ2-5|TRBD1|.
CASSQDRGRLVETQYF
TGTGCCAGCAGCCAAGACAGGGGGCGGTTGGTAGAGACCCAGTACTTC
>TRBV12-3/TRBV12-4|TRBJ2-2|.|few
CASSSRKMAGELFF
TGTGCCAGCAGTTCCCGGAAGATGGCCGGGGAGCTGTTTTTT
>TRBV7-9|TRBJ2-1|.|many
CASSYSYNEQFF
TGTGCCAGCAGCTACTCCTACAATGAGCAGTTCTTC
>TRBV10-3|TRBJ2-1|TRBD2|.
CAVRTGTSGRNEQFF
TGTGCCGTTAGAACCGGGACTAGCGGGAGAAATGAGCAGTTCTTC
>TRBV5-1|TRBJ1-1|.|few
CASSLAGNGEAFF
TGCGCCAGCAGCTTGGCGGGCAATGGTGAAGCTTTCTTT
>TRBV6-5|TRBJ2-3|.|.
CAISQGLKDTQYF
TGTGCCATCAGTCAGGGGTTGAAAGATACGCAGTATTTT
>TRBV4-3|TRBJ2-7|.|.
CASSQEGAGAYEQYF
TGCGCCAGCAGCCAAGAGGGAGCAGGGGCTTACGAGCAGTACTTC
>TRBV12-3/TRBV12-4|TRBJ2-3|TRBD2|.
CASRNSGSSDTQYF
TGTGCCAGCAGAAATAGCGGGAGTTCAGATACGCAGTATTTT
>TRBV7-2|TRBJ2-1|TRBD2|.
CASSLGLAGINEQFF
TGTGCCAGCAGCTTAGGACTAGCGGGGATCAATGAGCAGTTCTTC
>TRBV6-6|TRBJ2-7|TRBD1|few
CASSYLGTGAEQYF
TGTGCCAGCAGTTACTTAGGGACAGGGGCCGAGCAGTACTTC
>TRBV15|TRBJ2-1|.|few
CATSDFTNNEQFF
TGTGCCACCAGCGATTTTACTAACAATGAGCAGTTCTTC
>TRBV7-2|TRBJ2-5|TRBD2|few
CASSASGMRETQYF
TGTGCCAGCAGCGCCAGCGGGATGAGAGAGACCCAGTACTTC
>TRBV7-2|TRBJ2-1|TRBD2|.
CASAIAGQSYNEQFF
TGTGCCAGTGCTATAGCGGGACAAAGCTACAATGAGCAGTTCTTC
>TRBV20-1|TRBJ1-2|TRBD1|few
CSARPQGGSSGYTF
TGCAGTGCTAGACCTCAGGGGGGAAGTAGTGGCTACACCTTC
>TRBV5-1|TRBJ2-2|.|.
CASSFVESNTGELFF
TGCGCCAGCAGCTTCGTGGAATCGAACACCGGGGAGCTGTTTTTT
>TRBV3-1|TRBJ1-6|TRBD1|few
CASSHLTGESSPLHF
TGTGCCAGCAGCCACCTGACAGGGGAAAGTTCACCCCTCCACTTT
>TRBV9|TRBJ2-2|.|.
CASSVAGHNTGELFF
TGTGCCAGCAGCGTAGCGGGACACAACACCGGGGAGCTGTTTTTT
>TRBV2|TRBJ2-2|.|.
CASRETGTSAGELFF
TGTGCCAGCAGGGAAACCGGGACATCGGCCGGGGAGCTGTTTTTT
>TRBV15|TRBJ2-2|.|.
CATSRDLLGAGELFF
TGTGCCACCAGCAGAGATTTACTAGGGGCCGGGGAGCTGTTTTTT
>TRBV7-3|TRBJ2-1|.|.
CASSLPGHNEQFF
TGTGCCAGCAGTTTACCGGGACATAATGAGCAGTTCTTC
>TRBV20-1|TRBJ2-6|TRBD2|.
CSADGTSAGAHVLTF
TGCAGTGCAGACGGCACTAGCGCTGGGGCCCACGTCCTGACTTTC
>TRBV7-9|TRBJ1-1|.|few
CASSFTGLNTEAFF
TGTGCCAGCAGCTTCACAGGGCTGAACACTGAAGCTTTCTTT
>TRBV4-3|TRBJ2-1|TRBD2|once
CASSQGAGTRFHNEQFF
TGCGCCAGCAGCCAAGGAGCGGGGACTAGATTCCACAATGAGCAGTTCTTC
>TRBV3-1|TRBJ1-3|.|.
CACSIGGPLRF
TGTGCCTGCAGCATAGGGGGACCTTTGCGTTTT
>TRBV6-5|TRBJ2-1|.|.
CASSNLGTEQFF
TGTGCCAGCAGTAACCTCGGGACAGAGCAGTTCTTC
>TRBV28|TRBJ1-5|.|.
CASTLNSGGNQPQHF
TGTGCCAGCACGCTCAACTCCGGGGGCAATCAGCCCCAGCATTTT
>TRBV15|TRBJ2-7|.|many
CATSAGEGYEQYF
TGTGCCACTTCGGCAGGGGAAGGTTACGAGCAGTACTTC
>TRBV3-1|TRBJ2-7|.|few
CASSQAPPYEQYF
TGTGCCAGCAGCCAAGCTCCCCCCTACGAGCAGTACTTC
>TRBV12-3/TRBV12-4|TRBJ2-7|TRBD2|few
CASNIAGDYEQYF
TGTGCCAGCAATATAGCGGGAGACTACGAGCAGTACTTC
>TRBV10-3|TRBJ1-3|TRBD1|few
CAISELRTGIGNTIYF
TGTGCCATCAGTGAATTAAGGACAGGGATCGGAAACACCATATATTTT
>TRBV9|TRBJ1-2|TRBD1|.
CASSLGGRNGYTF
TGTGCCAGCAGCCTAGGGGGCAGGAATGGCTACACCTTC
>TRBV12-3/TRBV12-4|TRBJ2-5|.|.
CASSYLGVETQYF
TGTGCCAGCAGTTATTTAGGGGTTGAGACCCAGTACTTC
>TRBV29-1|TRBJ2-7|.|few
CSVGQPSYEQYF
TGCAGCGTTGGCCAGCCCTCCTACGAGCAGTACTTC
>TRBV7-3|TRBJ2-1|.|few
CASSFAGLSSYNEQFF
TGTGCCAGCAGCTTCGCCGGACTGAGCTCCTACAATGAGCAGTTCTTC